This T cell receptor beta chain was obtained from a study of CD8+ T cells in alopecia areata. General observations from the study: More clonal than normal scalp was lesional scalp, particularly alopecia totalis/universalis.

A word on this clone: The antigen remains unidentified.

As the sequencing template, cDNA was produced by extracting RNA and reverse transcribing it. Profiled with immunoSEQ multiplex PCR; TCRdb holds only in-frame clones, not every one. The sample lists about 140,000 clones, 50% to 65% seen once, with about 4.9% in the top ten. Germline assignment: CDR1 SGHDT and CDR2 YYEEEE. J lost 6 bases, V lost 4 bases, and 5 bases had no gene match. The CDR3 runs to 13 residues. Both CD4+ and CD8+ T cells were separated by sorting PBMCs. The J gene is TRBJ1-2, the V gene TRBV5-6; TRBD1 matches at 8 bases. The sequenced material came from CD4+ T cells sorted from blood. This sequence originates from a human donor in good health. The CDR3 here is CASSLGQGDGYTF. The DNA for the CDR3 is TGTGCCAGCAGCCTCGGACAGGGCGATGGCTACACCTTC.